A selection of T cell receptor beta chains follows, all from one sample in a study of molecular identifiers for immune sequencing clone quantification. TCRdb recomputed calls from the PCR reads with MiXCR, one row per CDR3 protein. The table lists fewer than 350,000 distinct CDR3 sequences, about a fifth of them singletons, with under 0.95% in the top ten. The sample comprised naive CD8+ T cells from blood, with Jurkat cell RNA spiked in. The receptors come from a human donor in good health. Some libraries in this study had Jurkat cell RNA spiked in. CDR3s include the opening cysteine and the closing phenylalanine or tryptophan. The D gene is left open where the match is weak. Some rows have no size entry. The others give once, few or many, or a class for an expanded clone.

v_call: TRBV28
clone_size: many
d_call: TRBD2
j_call: TRBJ2-3
cdr3_nt: TGTGCCAGCAGCCCAGGCCTAGCGGGCACAGATACGCAGTATTTT
cdr3_aa: CASSPGLAGTDTQYF

v_call: TRBV12-3/TRBV12-4
clone_size: few
d_call: TRBD1
j_call: TRBJ2-7
cdr3_nt: TGTGCCAGCAGTCCCCCGGGACAGGTTTACGAGCAGTACTTC
cdr3_aa: CASSPPGQVYEQYF

v_call: TRBV7-9
clone_size: many
d_call: TRBD2
j_call: TRBJ2-3
cdr3_nt: TGTGCCAGCAGCTTATCACACCCGGGACTAGCGGGAGAAGATACGCAGTATTTT
cdr3_aa: CASSLSHPGLAGEDTQYF

v_call: TRBV19
clone_size: NA
d_call: TRBD1
j_call: TRBJ1-5
cdr3_nt: TGTGCCAGTAGGACAGGGTACGAGCCCCAGCATTTT
cdr3_aa: CASRTGYEPQHF

v_call: TRBV5-1
clone_size: many
d_call: TRBD1
j_call: TRBJ2-3
cdr3_nt: TGCGCCAGCAGAGCGACAGGGCCACCCACAGATACGCAGTATTTT
cdr3_aa: CASRATGPPTDTQYF

v_call: TRBV28
clone_size: many
d_call: TRBD1
j_call: TRBJ1-3
cdr3_nt: TGTGCCAGCAGCCCGGGACAGGGGACCTACTCTGGAAACACCATATATTTT
cdr3_aa: CASSPGQGTYSGNTIYF

v_call: TRBV7-6
clone_size: many
d_call: NA
j_call: TRBJ2-5
cdr3_nt: TGTGCCAGCAGCTTAGCAGGGACGGGGGCAGAGACCCAGTACTTC
cdr3_aa: CASSLAGTGAETQYF

v_call: TRBV24-1
clone_size: many
d_call: NA
j_call: TRBJ2-1
cdr3_nt: TGTGCCACCAGTGATTCGACAGCCTACTCCTACAATGAGCAGTTCTTC
cdr3_aa: CATSDSTAYSYNEQFF

v_call: TRBV3-2
clone_size: once
d_call: NA
j_call: TRBJ1-4
cdr3_nt: TGTGCCAGCAGCCTCGTACGCCGAACTAATGAAAAACTGTTTTTT
cdr3_aa: CASSLVRRTNEKLFF

v_call: TRBV7-6
clone_size: few
d_call: NA
j_call: TRBJ2-3
cdr3_nt: TGTGCCAGCAGCTTATACATGGGACCCAGCACAGATACGCAGTATTTT
cdr3_aa: CASSLYMGPSTDTQYF

v_call: TRBV30
clone_size: few
d_call: NA
j_call: TRBJ2-3
cdr3_nt: TGTGCCTGGAGTGTAGTGGATACGCAGTATTTT
cdr3_aa: CAWSVVDTQYF

v_call: TRBV27
clone_size: NA
d_call: NA
j_call: TRBJ2-7
cdr3_nt: TGTGCCAGCAGTTTGGGGAACAATTACGAGCAGTACTTC
cdr3_aa: CASSLGNNYEQYF

v_call: TRBV29-1
clone_size: many
d_call: TRBD1
j_call: TRBJ1-4
cdr3_nt: TGCAGCGTCCTTATACCGGGACAGGGTGGTGAAAAACTGTTTTTT
cdr3_aa: CSVLIPGQGGEKLFF

v_call: TRBV6-1
clone_size: NA
d_call: NA
j_call: TRBJ1-5
cdr3_nt: TGTGCCAGCAGTGAAGCGCGGCATTGGCAGGGAGTAGATCAGCCCCAGCATTTT
cdr3_aa: CASSEARHWQGVDQPQHF

v_call: TRBV20-1
clone_size: many
d_call: TRBD1
j_call: TRBJ1-4
cdr3_nt: TGCAGTGCTAGAGCCGGGACAGGGGATGAAAAACTGTTTTTT
cdr3_aa: CSARAGTGDEKLFF

v_call: TRBV5-5
clone_size: NA
d_call: TRBD2
j_call: TRBJ2-7
cdr3_nt: TGTGCCAGCAGCAGCGGGACTAGCGGGTTAGACGAGCAGTACTTC
cdr3_aa: CASSSGTSGLDEQYF

v_call: TRBV20-1
clone_size: many
d_call: TRBD2
j_call: TRBJ2-3
cdr3_nt: TGCAGTGCTAGAGAGTCTAGAACTAGCGGGAAGGTAGATACGCAGTATTTT
cdr3_aa: CSARESRTSGKVDTQYF

v_call: TRBV7-9
clone_size: many
d_call: NA
j_call: TRBJ2-5
cdr3_nt: TGTGCCAGCAGCTTTGCACGTGTGTCGGGGCGCACTCAAGAGACCCAGTACTTC
cdr3_aa: CASSFARVSGRTQETQYF

v_call: TRBV4-3
clone_size: many
d_call: TRBD2
j_call: TRBJ2-7
cdr3_nt: TGCGCCAGCAGCCAAGAGTGGGGGGAGGGCGAGCAGTACTTC
cdr3_aa: CASSQEWGEGEQYF

v_call: TRBV13
clone_size: NA
d_call: TRBD2
j_call: TRBJ2-7
cdr3_nt: TGTGCCAGCAGCACTCAAACTAGCGGGAGGGAGTACGAGCAGTACTTC
cdr3_aa: CASSTQTSGREYEQYF

v_call: TRBV4-2
clone_size: NA
d_call: NA
j_call: TRBJ1-5
cdr3_nt: TGTGCCAGCAGCCAAGAATTGTCGGCAGGCAATCAGCCCCAGCATTTT
cdr3_aa: CASSQELSAGNQPQHF

v_call: TRBV6-5
clone_size: NA
d_call: NA
j_call: TRBJ2-6
cdr3_nt: TGTGCCGGCAGTTATTCCTCTGGGGCCAACGTCCTGACTTTC
cdr3_aa: CAGSYSSGANVLTF

v_call: TRBV6-4
clone_size: NA
d_call: TRBD1
j_call: TRBJ2-2
cdr3_nt: TGTGCCAGCAGTAAAACTTGGACAGGGAGGACCGGGGAGCTGTTTTTT
cdr3_aa: CASSKTWTGRTGELFF

v_call: TRBV4-1
clone_size: few
d_call: NA
j_call: TRBJ2-5
cdr3_nt: TGCGCCAGCAGCCAAGATTCCGGGGAAGAGACCCAGTACTTC
cdr3_aa: CASSQDSGEETQYF

v_call: TRBV15
clone_size: many
d_call: TRBD2
j_call: TRBJ2-2
cdr3_nt: TGTGCCACACAGTCGCGCGGGGCTAGCGGGGGCCTGAACACCGGGGAGCTGTTTTTT
cdr3_aa: CATQSRGASGGLNTGELFF

v_call: TRBV12-3/TRBV12-4
clone_size: many
d_call: TRBD1
j_call: TRBJ2-3
cdr3_nt: TGTGCCAGCACCCCGACAGGGGCAGTAAATACGCAGTATTTT
cdr3_aa: CASTPTGAVNTQYF

v_call: TRBV7-2
clone_size: many
d_call: TRBD2
j_call: TRBJ2-7
cdr3_nt: TGTGCCAGCAGCTTAGTGGGCGGGAGTGGGTCCTACGAGCAGTACTTC
cdr3_aa: CASSLVGGSGSYEQYF

v_call: TRBV7-3
clone_size: NA
d_call: NA
j_call: TRBJ2-3
cdr3_nt: TGTGCCAGCAGCCCTGATGTTTCGGCAGATACGCAGTATTTT
cdr3_aa: CASSPDVSADTQYF